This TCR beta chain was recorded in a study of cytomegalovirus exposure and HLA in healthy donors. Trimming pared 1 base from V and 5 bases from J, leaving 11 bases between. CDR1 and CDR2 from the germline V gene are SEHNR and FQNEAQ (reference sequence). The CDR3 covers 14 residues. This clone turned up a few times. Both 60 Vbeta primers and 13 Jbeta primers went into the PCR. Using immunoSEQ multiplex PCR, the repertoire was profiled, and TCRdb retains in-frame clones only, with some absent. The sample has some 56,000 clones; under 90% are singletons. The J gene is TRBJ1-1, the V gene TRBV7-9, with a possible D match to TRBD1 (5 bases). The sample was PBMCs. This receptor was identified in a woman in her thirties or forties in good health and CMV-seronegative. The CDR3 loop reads CASSLVGGGTEAFF. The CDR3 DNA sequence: TGTGCCAGCAGCTTAGTCGGGGGGGGGACTGAAGCTTTCTTT.